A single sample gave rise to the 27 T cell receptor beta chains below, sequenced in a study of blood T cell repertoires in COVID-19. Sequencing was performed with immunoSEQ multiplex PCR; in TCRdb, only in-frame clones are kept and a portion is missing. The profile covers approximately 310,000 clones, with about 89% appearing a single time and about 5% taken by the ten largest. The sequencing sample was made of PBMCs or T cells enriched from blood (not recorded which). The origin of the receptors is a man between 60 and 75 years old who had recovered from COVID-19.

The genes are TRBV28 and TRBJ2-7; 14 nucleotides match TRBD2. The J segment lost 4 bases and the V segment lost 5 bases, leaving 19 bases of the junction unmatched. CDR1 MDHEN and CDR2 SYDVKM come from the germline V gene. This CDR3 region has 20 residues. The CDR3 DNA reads TGTGCCAGCAGTGAGACAGGGGGTCGGACTAGCGGGAGGCGTTTGTACGAGCAGTACTTC. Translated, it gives CASSETGGRTSGRRLYEQYF.

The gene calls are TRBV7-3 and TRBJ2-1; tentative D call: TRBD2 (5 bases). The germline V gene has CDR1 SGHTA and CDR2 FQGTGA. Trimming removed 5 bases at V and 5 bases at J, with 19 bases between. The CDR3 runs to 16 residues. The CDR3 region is CASSQLGPGRNNEQFF. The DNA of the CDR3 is TGTGCCAGCAGCCAACTAGGGCCTGGACGAAACAATGAGCAGTTCTTC.

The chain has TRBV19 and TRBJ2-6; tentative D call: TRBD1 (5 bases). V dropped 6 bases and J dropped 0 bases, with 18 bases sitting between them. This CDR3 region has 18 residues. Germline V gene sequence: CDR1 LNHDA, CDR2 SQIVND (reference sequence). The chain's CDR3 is CASSPRVVLISGANVLTF. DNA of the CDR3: TGTGCCAGTAGCCCCAGGGTAGTATTGATCTCTGGGGCCAACGTCCTGACTTTC.

The CDR3 reads CASSSRTSGSYADTQYF. The CDR3 bases are TGTGCCAGCAGCTCCCGGACTAGCGGGAGTTATGCAGATACGCAGTATTTT. This sequence joins TRBV13 and TRBJ2-3; 13 nucleotides match TRBD2. The ends lost 4 bases at V and 4 bases at J; junction bases unmatched: 8. The CDR3 totals 17 residues. From germline, CDR1 is PRHDT and CDR2 FYEKMQ (reference sequence).

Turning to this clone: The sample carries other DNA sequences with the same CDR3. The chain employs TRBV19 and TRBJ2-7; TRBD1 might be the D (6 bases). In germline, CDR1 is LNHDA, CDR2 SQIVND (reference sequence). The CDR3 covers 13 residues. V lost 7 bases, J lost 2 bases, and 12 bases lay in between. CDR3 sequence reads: CASKGTGTYEQYF. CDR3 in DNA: TGTGCCAGTAAAGGCACAGGGACCTACGAGCAGTACTTC.

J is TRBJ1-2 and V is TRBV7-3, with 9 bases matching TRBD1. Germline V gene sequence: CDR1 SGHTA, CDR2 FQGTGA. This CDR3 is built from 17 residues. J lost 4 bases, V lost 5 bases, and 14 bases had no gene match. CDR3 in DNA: TGTGCCAGCAGCCCGACCCGGGACAGGGTTAGTCTCTATGGCTACACCTTC. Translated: CASSPTRDRVSLYGYTF.

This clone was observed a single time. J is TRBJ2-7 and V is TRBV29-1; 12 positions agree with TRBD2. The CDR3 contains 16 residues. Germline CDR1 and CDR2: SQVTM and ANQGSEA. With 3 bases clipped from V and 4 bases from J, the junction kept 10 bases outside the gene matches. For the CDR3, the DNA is TGCAGCGTTGACGGGCTAGCGGGAGGGCCTAGGTACGAGCAGTACTTC. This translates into CSVDGLAGGPRYEQYF.

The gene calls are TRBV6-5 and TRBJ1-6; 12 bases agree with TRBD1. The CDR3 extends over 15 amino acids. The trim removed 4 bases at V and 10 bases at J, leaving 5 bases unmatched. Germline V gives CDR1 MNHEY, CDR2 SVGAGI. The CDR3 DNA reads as TGTGCCAGCAGTTTCGGGACAGGGGGCCGATCACCCCTCCACTTT. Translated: CASSFGTGGRSPLHF.

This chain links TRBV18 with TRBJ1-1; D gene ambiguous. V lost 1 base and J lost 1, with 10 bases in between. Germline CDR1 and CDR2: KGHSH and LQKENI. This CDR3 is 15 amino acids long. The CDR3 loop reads CASSPRSGSNTEAFF. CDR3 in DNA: TGTGCCAGCTCACCACGTTCGGGGTCGAACACTGAAGCTTTCTTT.

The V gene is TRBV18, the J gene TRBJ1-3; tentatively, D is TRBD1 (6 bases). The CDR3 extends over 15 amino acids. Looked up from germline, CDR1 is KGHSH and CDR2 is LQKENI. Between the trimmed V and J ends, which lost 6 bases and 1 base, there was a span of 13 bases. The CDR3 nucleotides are TGTGCCAGCTCTCCCCAGGGGTATTCTGGAAACACCATATATTTT. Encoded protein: CASSPQGYSGNTIYF.

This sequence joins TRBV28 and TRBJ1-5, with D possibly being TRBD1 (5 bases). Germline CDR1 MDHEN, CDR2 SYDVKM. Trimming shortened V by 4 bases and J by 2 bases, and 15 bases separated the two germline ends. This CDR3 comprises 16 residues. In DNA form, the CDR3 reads TGTGCCAGCAGTTCCCCCTTAGGGGCCGGCAATCAGCCCCAGCATTTT. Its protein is CASSSPLGAGNQPQHF. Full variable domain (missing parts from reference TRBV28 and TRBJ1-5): DVKVTQSSRYLVKRTGEKVFLECVQDMDHENMFWYRQDPGLGLRLIYFSYDVKMKEKGDIPEGYSVSREKKERFSLILESASTNQTSMYLCASSSPLGAGNQPQHFGDGTRLSIL.

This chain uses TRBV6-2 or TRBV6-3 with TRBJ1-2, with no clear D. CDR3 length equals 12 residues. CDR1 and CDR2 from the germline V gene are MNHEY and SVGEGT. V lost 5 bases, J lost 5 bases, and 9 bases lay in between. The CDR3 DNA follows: TGTGCCAGCAGTAGCCAGGCTTATGGCTACACCTTC. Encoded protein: CASSSQAYGYTF.

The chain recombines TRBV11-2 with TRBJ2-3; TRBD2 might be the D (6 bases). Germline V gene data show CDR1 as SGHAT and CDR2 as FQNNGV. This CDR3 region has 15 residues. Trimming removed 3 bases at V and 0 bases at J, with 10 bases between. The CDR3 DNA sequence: TGTGCCAGCAGCTTGACGGGAGAAAGCACAGATACGCAGTATTTT. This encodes CASSLTGESTDTQYF.

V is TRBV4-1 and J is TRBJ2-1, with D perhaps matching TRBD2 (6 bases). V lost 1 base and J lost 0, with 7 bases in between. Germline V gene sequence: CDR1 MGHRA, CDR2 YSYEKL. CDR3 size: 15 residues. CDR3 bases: TGCGCCAGCAGCCAAGGGACTATCTCCTACAATGAGCAGTTCTTC. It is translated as CASSQGTISYNEQFF.

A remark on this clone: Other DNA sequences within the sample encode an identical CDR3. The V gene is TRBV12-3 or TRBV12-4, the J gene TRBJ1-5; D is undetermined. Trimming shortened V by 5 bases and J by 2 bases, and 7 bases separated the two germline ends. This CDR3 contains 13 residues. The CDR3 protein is CASSGTGNQPQHF. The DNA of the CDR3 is TGTGCCAGCAGTGGTACTGGCAATCAGCCCCAGCATTTT.

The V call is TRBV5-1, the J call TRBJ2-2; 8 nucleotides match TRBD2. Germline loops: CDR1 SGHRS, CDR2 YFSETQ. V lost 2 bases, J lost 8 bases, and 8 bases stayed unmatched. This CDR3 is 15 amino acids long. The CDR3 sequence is CASSFPGGIGGELFF. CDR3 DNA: TGCGCCAGCAGCTTCCCGGGGGGGATCGGTGGGGAGCTGTTTTTT.

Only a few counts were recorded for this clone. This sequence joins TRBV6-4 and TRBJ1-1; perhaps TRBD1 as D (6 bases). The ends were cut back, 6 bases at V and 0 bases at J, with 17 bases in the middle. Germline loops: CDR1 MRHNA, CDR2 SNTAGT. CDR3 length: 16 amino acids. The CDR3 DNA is TGTGCCAGCAGCAGAACGGCAGGGGTCGTGAACACTGAAGCTTTCTTT. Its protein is CASSRTAGVVNTEAFF.

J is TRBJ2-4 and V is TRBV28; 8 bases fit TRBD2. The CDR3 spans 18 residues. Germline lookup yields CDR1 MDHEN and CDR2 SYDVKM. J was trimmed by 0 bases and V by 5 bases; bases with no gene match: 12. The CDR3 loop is CASSLAGGGTLAKNIQYF. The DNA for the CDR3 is TGTGCCAGCAGTCTGGCGGGAGGTGGGACTTTAGCCAAAAACATTCAGTACTTC.

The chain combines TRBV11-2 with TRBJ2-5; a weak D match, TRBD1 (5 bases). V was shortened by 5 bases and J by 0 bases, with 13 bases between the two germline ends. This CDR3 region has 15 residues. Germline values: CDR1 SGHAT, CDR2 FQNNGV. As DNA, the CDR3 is TGTGCCAGCAGCCCTTCTCAGGGAAACCAAGAGACCCAGTACTTC. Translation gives CASSPSQGNQETQYF.

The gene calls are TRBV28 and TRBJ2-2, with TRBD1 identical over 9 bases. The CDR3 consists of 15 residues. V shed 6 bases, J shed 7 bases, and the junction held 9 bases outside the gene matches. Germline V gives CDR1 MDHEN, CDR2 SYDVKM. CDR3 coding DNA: TGTGCCAGCAGGGGGGACAGGGACGAAAACGGGGAGCTGTTTTTT. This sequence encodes CASRGDRDENGELFF.

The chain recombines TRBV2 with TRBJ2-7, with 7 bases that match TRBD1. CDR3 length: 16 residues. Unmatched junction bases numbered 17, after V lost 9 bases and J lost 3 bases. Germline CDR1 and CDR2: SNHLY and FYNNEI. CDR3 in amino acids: CASNPLQGSIGYEQYF. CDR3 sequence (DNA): TGTGCCAGTAACCCATTACAGGGGTCGATCGGCTACGAGCAGTACTTC. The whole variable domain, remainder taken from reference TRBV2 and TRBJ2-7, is EPEVTQTPSHQVTQMGQEVILRCVPISNHLYFYWYRQILGQKVEFLVSFYNNEISEKSEIFDDQFSVERPDGSNFTLKIRSTKLEDSAMYFCASNPLQGSIGYEQYFGPGTRLTVT.

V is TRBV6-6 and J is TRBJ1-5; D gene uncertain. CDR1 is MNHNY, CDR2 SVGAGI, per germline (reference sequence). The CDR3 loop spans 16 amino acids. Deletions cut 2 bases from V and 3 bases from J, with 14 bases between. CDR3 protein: CASSYGGQVLNQPQHF. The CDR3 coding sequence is TGTGCCAGCAGTTACGGCGGGCAGGTACTCAATCAGCCCCAGCATTTT.

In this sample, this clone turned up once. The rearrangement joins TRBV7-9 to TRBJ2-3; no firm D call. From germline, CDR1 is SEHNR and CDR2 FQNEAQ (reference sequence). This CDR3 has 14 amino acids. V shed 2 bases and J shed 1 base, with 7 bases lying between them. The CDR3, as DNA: TGTGCCAGCAGCTTAAATCAGGGCACAGATACGCAGTATTTT. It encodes CASSLNQGTDTQYF.

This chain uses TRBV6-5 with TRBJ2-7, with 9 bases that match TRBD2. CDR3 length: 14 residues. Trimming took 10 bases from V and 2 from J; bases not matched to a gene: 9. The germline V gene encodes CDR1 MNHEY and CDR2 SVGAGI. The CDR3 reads CATSIAGAPYEQYF. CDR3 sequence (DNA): TGTGCCACTTCGATAGCGGGGGCACCCTACGAGCAGTACTTC.

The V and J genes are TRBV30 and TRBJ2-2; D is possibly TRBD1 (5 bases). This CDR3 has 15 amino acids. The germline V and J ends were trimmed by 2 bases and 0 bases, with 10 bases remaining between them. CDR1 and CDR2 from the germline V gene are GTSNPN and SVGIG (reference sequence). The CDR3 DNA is TGTGCCTGGAGTCTCAGCAGGGCGAACACCGGGGAGCTGTTTTTT. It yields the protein CAWSLSRANTGELFF. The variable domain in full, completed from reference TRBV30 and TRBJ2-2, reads SQTIHQWPATLVQPVGSPLSLECTVEGTSNPNLYWYRQAAGRGLQLLFYSVGIGQISSEVPQNLSASRPQDRQFILSSKKLLLSDSGFYLCAWSLSRANTGELFFGEGSRLTVL.

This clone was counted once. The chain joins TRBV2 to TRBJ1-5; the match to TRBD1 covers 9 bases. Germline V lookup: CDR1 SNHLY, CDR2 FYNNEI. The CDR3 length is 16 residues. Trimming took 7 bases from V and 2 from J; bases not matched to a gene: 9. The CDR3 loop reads CASIGQGSGGNQPQHF. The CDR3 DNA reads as TGTGCCAGCATAGGACAGGGGTCGGGGGGCAATCAGCCCCAGCATTTT.

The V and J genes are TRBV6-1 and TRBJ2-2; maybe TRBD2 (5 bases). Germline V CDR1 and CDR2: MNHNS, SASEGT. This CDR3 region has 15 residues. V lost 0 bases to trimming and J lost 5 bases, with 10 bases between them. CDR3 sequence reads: CASSEAGSGTGELFF. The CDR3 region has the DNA TGTGCCAGCAGTGAAGCGGGGAGTGGTACCGGGGAGCTGTTTTTT.